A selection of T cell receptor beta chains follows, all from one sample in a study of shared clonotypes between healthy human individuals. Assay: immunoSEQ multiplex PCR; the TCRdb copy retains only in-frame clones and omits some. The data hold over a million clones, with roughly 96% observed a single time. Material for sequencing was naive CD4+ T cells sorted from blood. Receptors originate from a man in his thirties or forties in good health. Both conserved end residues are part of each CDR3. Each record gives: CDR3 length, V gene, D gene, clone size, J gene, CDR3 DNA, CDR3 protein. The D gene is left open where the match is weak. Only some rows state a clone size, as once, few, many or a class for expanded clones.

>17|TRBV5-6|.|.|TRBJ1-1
TGTGCCAGCAGAGTTTCTCTACGCGGGGTCCGCAACACTGAAGCTTTCTTT
CASRVSLRGVRNTEAFF
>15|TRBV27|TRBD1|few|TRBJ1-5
TGTGCCAGCAGTCTGTACCCCGGACAGGGGCAGCCCCAGCATTTT
CASSLYPGQGQPQHF
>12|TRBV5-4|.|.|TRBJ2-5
TGTGCCAGCAGCACGGAGAGGGGAACCCAGTACTTC
CASSTERGTQYF
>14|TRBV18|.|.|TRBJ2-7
TGTGCCAGCTCACCACAGGGGAGCTCCTACGAGCAGTACTTC
CASSPQGSSYEQYF
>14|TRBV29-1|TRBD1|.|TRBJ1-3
TGCAGCGTTGATGAGGGGGCAGCGGGAAACACCATATATTTT
CSVDEGAAGNTIYF
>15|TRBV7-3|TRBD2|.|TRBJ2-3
TGTGCCAGCAGCTATAGCGGGTGGGAGGCAGATACGCAGTATTTT
CASSYSGWEADTQYF
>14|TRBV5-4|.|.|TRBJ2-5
TGTGCCAGCAGCTTGCCAACAGGCCAAGAGACCCAGTACTTC
CASSLPTGQETQYF
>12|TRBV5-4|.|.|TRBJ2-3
TGTGCCAGCAGCTTGTTGACAGATACGCAGTATTTT
CASSLLTDTQYF
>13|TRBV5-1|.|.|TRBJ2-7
TGCGCCAGCAGCTTGGCCCGCGGCTACGAGCAGTACTTC
CASSLARGYEQYF
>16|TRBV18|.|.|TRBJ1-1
TGTGCCAGCTCACTCACGACAGCCCCAGAAGGCCCTGAAGCTTTCTTT
CASSLTTAPEGPEAFF
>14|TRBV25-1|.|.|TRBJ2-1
TGTGCCAGCAGTGAACCCATGGATCATAAAGCCGCGTTCTTC
CASSEPMDHKAAFF
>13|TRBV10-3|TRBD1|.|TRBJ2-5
TGTGCCATCAGTGAAGGACAGGTAAAGACCCAGTACTTC
CAISEGQVKTQYF
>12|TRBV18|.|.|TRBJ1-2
TGTGCCAGCTCACCACGGGTGGGCAGCTACACCTTC
CASSPRVGSYTF
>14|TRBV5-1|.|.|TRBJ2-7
TGCGCCAGCAGCTTGGCGTCTAGCTCCTACGAGCAGTACTTC
CASSLASSSYEQYF
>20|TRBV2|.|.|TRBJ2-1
TGTGCCAGCAGGACCCCGGGGTCAGGAGCTTGGTTAAAAGGTTACAATGAGCAGTTCTTC
CASRTPGSGAWLKGYNEQFF
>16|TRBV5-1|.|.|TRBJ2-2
TGCGCCAGCAGCTTGATACAGGGTCGGAACACCGGGGAGCTGTTTTTT
CASSLIQGRNTGELFF
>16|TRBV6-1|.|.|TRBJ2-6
TGTGCCAGCAGTGAAGTTGGGAGCTCTGGGGCCAACGTCCTGACTTTC
CASSEVGSSGANVLTF
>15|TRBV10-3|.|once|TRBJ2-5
TGTGCCATCAGTGCGATAGCGGTCACGGGCGAGACCCAGTACTTC
CAISAIAVTGETQYF
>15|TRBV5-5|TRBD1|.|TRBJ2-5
TGTGCCAGCAGTCGGACAGGGCTCATCCCAGAGACCCAGTACTTC
CASSRTGLIPETQYF
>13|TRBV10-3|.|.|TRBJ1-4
TGTGCCATCAGTGCGGGCAGGGACGAAAAACTGTTTTTT
CAISAGRDEKLFF
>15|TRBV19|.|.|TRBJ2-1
TGTGCCAGTAGTCATGACAGCGGCGGTTACAATGAGCAGTTCTTC
CASSHDSGGYNEQFF
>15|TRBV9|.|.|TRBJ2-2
TGTGCCAGCAGCGTAGAACAGGGTTCCACCGGGGAGCTGTTTTTT
CASSVEQGSTGELFF
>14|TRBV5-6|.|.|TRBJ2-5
TGTGCCAGCAGCTTGGTAGGGGCGTATGAGACCCAGTACTTC
CASSLVGAYETQYF
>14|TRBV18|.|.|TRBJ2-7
TGTGCCAGCTCACTAGGCTATTCGAGAGACGAGCAGTACTTC
CASSLGYSRDEQYF
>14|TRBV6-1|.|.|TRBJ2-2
TGTGCCAGCAGTGGGCTAACAATCACCGGGGAGCTGTTTTTT
CASSGLTITGELFF
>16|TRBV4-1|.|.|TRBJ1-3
TGCGCCAGCAGCCAAGATCTGGGGAGTTCTGGAAACACCATATATTTT
CASSQDLGSSGNTIYF
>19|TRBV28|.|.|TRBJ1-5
TGTGCCAGCAGTCCTACTACCGGGAGCCGGGACGGAGGCAATCAGCCCCAGCATTTT
CASSPTTGSRDGGNQPQHF
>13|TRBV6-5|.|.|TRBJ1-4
TGTGCCAGCAGCGAAGCCCCCAAGGGAAAACTGTTTTTT
CASSEAPKGKLFF
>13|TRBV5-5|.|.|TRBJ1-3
TGTGCCAGCAGCCGGACGGCTGGAAACACCATATATTTT
CASSRTAGNTIYF
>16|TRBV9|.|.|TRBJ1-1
TGTGCCAGCAGCGTAGCGGCGGGATTGAGGAACACTGAAGCTTTCTTT
CASSVAAGLRNTEAFF
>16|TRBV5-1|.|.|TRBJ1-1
TGCGCCAGCAGCTTGGAGCCATCAGGCTTGAGCCCTGAAGCTTTCTTT
CASSLEPSGLSPEAFF
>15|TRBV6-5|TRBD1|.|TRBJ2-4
TGTGCCAGCAGGAACCAACGGGGACAGGGGGGCATTCAGTACTTC
CASRNQRGQGGIQYF
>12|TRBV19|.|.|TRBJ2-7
TGTGCCAGTAGTATGAGGGACTACGAGCAGTACTTC
CASSMRDYEQYF
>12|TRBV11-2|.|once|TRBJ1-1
TGTGCCAGCAGCCGGCGGTTCGTCCCAGCTTTCTTT
CASSRRFVPAFF
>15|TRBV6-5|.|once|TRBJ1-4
TGTGCCAGCAGTTACTCCGGGGCCCCTAATGAAAAACTGTTTTTT
CASSYSGAPNEKLFF
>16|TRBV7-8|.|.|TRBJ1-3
TGTGCCAGCAGCCCGTACAGGTTCCCCTCTGGAAACACCATATATTTT
CASSPYRFPSGNTIYF
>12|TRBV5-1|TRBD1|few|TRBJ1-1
TGCGCCAGCAGCCCGACAGGGGAAGAAGCTTTCTTT
CASSPTGEEAFF
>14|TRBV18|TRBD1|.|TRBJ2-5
TGTGCCAGCTCACGTAACGACAGGGGAGAGACCCAGTACTTC
CASSRNDRGETQYF
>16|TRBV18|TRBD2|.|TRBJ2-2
TGTGCCAGCTCACCTCTAGCGGAGGCGAACACCGGGGAGCTGTTTTTT
CASSPLAEANTGELFF
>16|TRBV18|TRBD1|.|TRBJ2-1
TGTGCCAGCTCACCAGGGGCAGGGGGAGAATACAATGAGCAGTTCTTC
CASSPGAGGEYNEQFF
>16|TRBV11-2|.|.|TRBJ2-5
TGTGCCAGCAGCGCCAGTTCGCAGGGGCGGGAAGAGACCCAGTACTTC
CASSASSQGREETQYF
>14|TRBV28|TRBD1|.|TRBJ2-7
TGTGCCAGCAGTTTTGGGGACAGGGCCTCCGAGCAGTACTTC
CASSFGDRASEQYF
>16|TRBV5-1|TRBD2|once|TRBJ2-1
TGCGCCAGCAGCTCGAGTCGACTAGCGGGAGGGGATGAGCAGTTCTTC
CASSSSRLAGGDEQFF
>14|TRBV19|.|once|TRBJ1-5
TGTGCCAGTATGACGCTAGGGGCAAAGCAGCCCCAGCATTTT
CASMTLGAKQPQHF
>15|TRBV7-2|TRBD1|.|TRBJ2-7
TGTGCCAGCAGCTTATCCGGGACAGCGACCTACGAGCAGTACTTC
CASSLSGTATYEQYF
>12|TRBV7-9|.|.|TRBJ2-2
TGTGCCAGCCATACTAACACCGGGGAGCTGTTTTTT
CASHTNTGELFF
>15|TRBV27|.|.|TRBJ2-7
TGTGCCAGTGGTTTGAGGGACATTCCCTTTTGGGAGCAGTACTTC
CASGLRDIPFWEQYF
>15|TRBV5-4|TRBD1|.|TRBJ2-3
TGTGCCAGCAGCCCGCGACAGGGAGAGACAGATACGCAGTATTTT
CASSPRQGETDTQYF
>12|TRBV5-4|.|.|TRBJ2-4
TGTGCCAGCAGCTTGGACGGAAACATTCAGTACTTC
CASSLDGNIQYF